This TCR beta chain is from a study of vaccination effects on CD4 cells after COVID-19. The CDR3 spans 15 residues. Germline V lookup: CDR1 LNHDA, CDR2 SQIVND (reference sequence). With V trimmed by 5 bases and J by 5 bases, 8 bases remained unmatched. Sequenced by immunoSEQ multiplex PCR; TCRdb stores in-frame clones only, minus some. The repertoire holds 65,000 to 90,000 clones, with approximately 74% as singletons. A note on this clone: Antigen specificity is unknown.

Pools of viral peptides were used by the ViraFEST assay to expand antigen-specific CD4+ T cells ahead of sequencing. Scientists isolated CD4+ T cells after an approximately 9-day culture period ended. Vaccinees lacked prior SARS-CoV-2 infection and tested negative for nucleocapsid antibodies. The sample here was CD4+ T cells from PBMCs cultured with HCoV-NL63 spike peptides, taken before COVID-19 vaccination. The TCR was taken from a human donor who received a COVID-19 vaccine. The chain uses TRBV19 and TRBJ1-5; 8 bases align to TRBD1. DNA of the CDR3: TGTGCCAGTAGTCAGGGGGCTAAGCCCGATCAGCCCCAGCATTTT. This sequence encodes CASSQGAKPDQPQHF. Supplemented by reference TRBV19 and TRBJ1-5, the full variable domain reads DGGITQSPKYLFRKEGQNVTLSCEQNLNHDAMYWYRQDPGQGLRLIYYSQIVNDFQKGDIAEGYSVSREKKESFPLTVTSAQKNPTAFYLCASSQGAKPDQPQHFGDGTRLSIL.